This T cell receptor beta chain originates from a study of graft-versus-host responses after intestinal transplantation. There are 12 residues in the CDR3. V was trimmed by 6 bases and J by 4 bases, leaving 9 bases between them. Germline V gives CDR1 SEHNR, CDR2 FQNEAQ (reference sequence). Produced via immunoSEQ multiplex PCR; TCRdb's table is partial and in-frame only. Seen here are about 85,000 clones, around 90% observed once, and the top ten hold 7% to 8.5%. To note about this clone: Antigen unknown.

The specimen was unstimulated CD8+ T cells sorted from spleen or lymph node cells, collected before transplant. The source of this sequence is a human donor who was the organ donor for an intestinal transplant. The chain recombines TRBV7-9 with TRBJ1-2; no firm D call. CDR3 coding DNA: TGTGCCAGCAGGGAGGCGACCTATGGCTACACCTTC. Amino acids: CASREATYGYTF.